This is a list of T cell receptor beta chains from one sample in a study of monozygotic twins with inflammatory bowel disease. From the 5' RACE reads, TCRdb lists one entry per CDR3 protein and no DNA. The sample totals more than 120,000 distinct CDR3 sequences. The specimen was blood. These receptors came from a human donor with ulcerative colitis or Crohn's disease, or a healthy co-twin of an affected twin (not recorded which). Each CDR3 is given with its conserved first and last residue.

>TRBJ1-2|TRBV7-3
CASSPGGSSDYTF
>TRBJ1-2|TRBV24-1
CATSESGGGYTF
>TRBJ1-5|TRBV18
CASSPPSRGSDQPQHF
>TRBJ2-7|TRBV2
CASTRPGSYEQYF
>TRBJ2-5|TRBV20-1
CSAPTRQETQYF
>TRBJ2-2|TRBV12-5
CASGLGTSNTGELFF
>TRBJ2-7|TRBV7-2
CASSSGINEQYF
>TRBJ2-7|TRBV6-5
CASSYRDRSYEQYF
>TRBJ2-3|TRBV7-8
CASRRTDGFITDTQYF
>TRBJ2-3|TRBV20-1
CSARPLRGAGDTQYF
>TRBJ2-2|TRBV20-1
CSARVASGGPNTGELFF
>TRBJ1-4|TRBV30
CAWNMQAINEKLFF
>TRBJ2-5|TRBV5-6
CASRFASSGSPETQYF
>TRBJ2-2|TRBV7-8
CASSHSPGELFF
>TRBJ2-1|TRBV5-1
CASSNLRGSYNEQFF
>TRBJ2-7|TRBV5-1
CASSHEQGSPYELYF
>TRBJ1-5|TRBV6-2/TRBV6-3
CASRSYSNQPQHF
>TRBJ2-7|TRBV20-1
CSARDIAGGGYSEQYF
>TRBJ2-7|TRBV6-2/TRBV6-3
CASSRQGGSYEQYF
>TRBJ2-3|TRBV6-6
CASSPVADTQYF
>TRBJ2-2|TRBV7-3
CASSFVRGGDSGTGELFF
>TRBJ2-5|TRBV7-9
CASSLRDRDPKVKTQYF
>TRBJ2-2|TRBV12-3/TRBV12-4
CASSLGGGNTGELFF
>TRBJ2-3|TRBV7-2
CASSGSRVEGTDTQYF
>TRBJ1-2|TRBV29-1
CSVERDRANYGYTF
>TRBJ1-5|TRBV18
CASSPSREEPQHF
>TRBJ2-7|TRBV19
CASRDSNSYEQYF
>TRBJ2-7|TRBV27
CASTGRYSYEQYF
>TRBJ1-2|TRBV6-6
CASSKDTGPLGTF
>TRBJ2-7|TRBV29-1
CSVVELGQGGYEQYF
>TRBJ2-2|TRBV7-9
CASGGAGLRELFF
>TRBJ2-1|TRBV7-2
CASSLAAARVVNEQFF
>TRBJ2-7|TRBV5-1
CASSLGIEQYF
>TRBJ1-6|TRBV19
CASNMGSSPLHF
>TRBJ2-1|TRBV2
CASISIEGASSYNEQFF
>TRBJ2-1|TRBV30
CAWSVYVQGDRALGSYNEQFF
>TRBJ1-4|TRBV7-2
CASSLMGLTLEKLFF
>TRBJ2-3|TRBV12-3/TRBV12-4
CASSLYRVGSYTQYF
>TRBJ1-1|TRBV5-6
CASRPQGRGTEAFF
>TRBJ2-3|TRBV7-2
CASSLASLADTQYF
>TRBJ2-7|TRBV30
CAWEGGGSTYEQYF
>TRBJ2-7|TRBV5-1
CASSPSPAYEQYF
>TRBJ1-2|TRBV15
CATSRDLGYGTNYGYTF
>TRBJ2-5|TRBV5-1
CASSMTPGMEETQYF
>TRBJ2-3|TRBV19
CASTGLAGPDTQYF
>TRBJ2-1|TRBV28
CASSLVARQFF
>TRBJ2-2|TRBV20-1
CSAWIGMNTGELFF
>TRBJ2-5|TRBV6-5
CASSYLGLAGDLYQETQYF
>TRBJ1-2|TRBV7-2
CASSSGGQGAYGYTF
>TRBJ1-5|TRBV9
CASSDTGAHRPQHF